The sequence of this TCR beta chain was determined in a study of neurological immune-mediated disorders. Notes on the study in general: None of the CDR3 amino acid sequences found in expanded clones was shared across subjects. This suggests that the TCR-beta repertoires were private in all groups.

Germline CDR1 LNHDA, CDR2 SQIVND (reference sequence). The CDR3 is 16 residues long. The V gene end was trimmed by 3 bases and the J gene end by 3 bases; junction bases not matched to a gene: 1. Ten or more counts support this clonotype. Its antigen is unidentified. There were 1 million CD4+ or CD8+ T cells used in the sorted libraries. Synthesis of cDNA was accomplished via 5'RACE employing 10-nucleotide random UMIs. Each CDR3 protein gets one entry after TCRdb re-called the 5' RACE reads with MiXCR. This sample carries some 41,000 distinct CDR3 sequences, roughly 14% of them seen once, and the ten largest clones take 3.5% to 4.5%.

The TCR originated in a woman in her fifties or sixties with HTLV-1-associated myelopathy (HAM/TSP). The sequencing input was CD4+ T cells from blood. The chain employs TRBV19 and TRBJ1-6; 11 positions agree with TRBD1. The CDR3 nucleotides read TGTGCCAGTAGTATGGGGACAGGGGGCTATAATTCACCCCTCCACTTT. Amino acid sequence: CASSMGTGGYNSPLHF.